The clone carrying this T cell receptor (beta chain) has at least ten counts. Its antigen is still unknown. Germline V gene lookup returns CDR1 MNHEY and CDR2 SVGAGI. V dropped 6 bases and J dropped 5 bases, with 16 bases sitting between them. The CDR3 has 15 residues. The record originates from a study of early T cells in non-severe SARS-CoV-2 infection. Findings and caveats of the study: Anti-spike CD8 specificities were favored by VDJdb matching, whose results missed private and CD4 specificities.

TCRdb re-called the 5' RACE reads with MiXCR, one entry per CDR3 protein. The table lists approximately 45,000 distinct CDR3 sequences, approximately 11% of them singletons. The sample comprised whole blood. The rearrangement links TRBV6-5 to TRBJ1-4; D might be TRBD1 (5 bases). The receptor was derived from an adult who was a healthcare worker with PCR-confirmed SARS-CoV-2 infection or an uninfected control (not recorded which). CDR3 nucleotides: TGTGCCAGCAGCCTATCCAGGGACCGCAATGAAAAACTGTTTTTT. Its protein is CASSLSRDRNEKLFF.